This T cell receptor (beta chain) was recovered during a study of T cell repertoires in cytomegalovirus infection. TCRdb ran MiXCR on the reads and lists one entry per CDR3 protein. The table shows almost 500,000 distinct CDR3 sequences, with 11% occurring only once. The CDR3 loop spans 16 amino acids. V lost 3 bases and J lost 0, with 13 bases in between. This clonotype was observed a few times. This sequence joins TRBV23-1 and TRBJ2-3, with D perhaps matching TRBD2 (6 bases). TRBV23-1 is flagged as an ORF with uncertain function. Material for sequencing was PBMCs. The sequence derives from a human donor in good health (CMV status not recorded). Some clones in this sample may be carry-over from other donors' samples. Written as DNA, the CDR3 is TGCGCCAGCAGTCAGGCCGGGGACTGTAGCACAGATACGCAGTATTTT. Protein sequence: CASSQAGDCSTDTQYF.